The clone carrying this TCR beta chain was counted a single time. The antigen is not known. The CDR3 has 13 amino acids. CDR1 and CDR2 from the germline V gene are DFQATT and SNEGSKA (reference sequence). This record belongs to a study of vaccination and CD4 T cells after COVID-19. Oncomine TCR Beta short-read sequencing was applied to DNA from cultured CD4+ T cells. Genomic DNA was isolated from cultured CD4+ T cells. From the PCR reads, TCRdb called clonotypes with MiXCR, one entry per CDR3 protein. The sample includes some 23,000 distinct CDR3 sequences, about 64% of them seen just once. The treatment is: approximately nine-day PBMC culture with coronavirus spike peptide pools or control peptides (ViraFEST assay). The cultures had half their medium swapped for fresh IL-2 medium on days 3 and 7.

This sample comprised CD4+ T cells from blood, cultured in vitro, obtained after SARS-CoV-2 vaccination. J is TRBJ2-1 and V is TRBV20-1, with 8 nucleotides matching TRBD2. This clonotype originated in a human donor who received a COVID-19 vaccine. CDR3 sequence reads: CSAGGGSRNEQFF. CDR3 DNA: TGCTCCGCGGGAGGAGGGTCCCGCAATGAGCAGTTCTTC.